A single sample is the source of the 2 T cell receptor beta chains below, sequenced in a study of neurological immune-mediated disorders. Via MiXCR, TCRdb re-called the 5' RACE reads, giving one row per CDR3 protein. The sample includes 46,000 or so distinct CDR3 sequences, less than 5% seen only once; the top ten take approximately 5.4%. Sample: PBMCs. The receptors shown here come from a woman aged 60-75 years with multiple sclerosis.

This clonotype was seen at least ten times. The CDR3 DNA follows: TGTGCCAGCAGCAAAGGTCGCGGAAGGGGCTACAATGAGCAGTTCTTC. It is translated as CASSKGRGRGYNEQFF. The chain employs TRBV21-1 and TRBJ2-1; the table names TRBD2, a call not compared with the DNA. TRBV21-1 is a pseudogene locus. The CDR3 has 16 amino acids.

This clonotype has ten or more counts. The genes are TRBV2 and TRBJ2-2; 7 bases line up with TRBD2. Germline V lookup: CDR1 SNHLY, CDR2 FYNNEI. V lost 3 bases and J lost 4; bases outside the gene matches: 2. The CDR3 is 14 amino acids. As DNA, the CDR3 is TGTGCCAGCAGTGATCGGGAGGCCACCGGGGAGCTGTTTTTT. Amino acids: CASSDREATGELFF.